This TCR beta chain emerged from a study of cytomegalovirus exposure and HLA in healthy donors. The study, taken as a whole, reports: It was found in a later analysis that first-cohort TCR clusters tended to co-occur in the 95 to 150 validation repertoires.

Only in-frame clones appear in the TCRdb table, and some are missing; sequencing was by immunoSEQ multiplex PCR. The sample lists about 140,000 clones, 87% occurring once. V lost 1 base to trimming and J lost 5 bases; unmatched junction nucleotides: 14. This CDR3 region has 18 residues. Germline loops: CDR1 SGHAT, CDR2 FQNNGV. As for this clone: Its antigen is unidentified.

The chain uses TRBV11-2 and TRBJ2-3, with 8 bases identical to TRBD2. The sequencing sample was made of PBMCs. This receptor was identified in a man younger than 35 in good health and CMV-seropositive. Written as DNA, the CDR3 is TGTGCCAGCAGCTTAGTTCCCGGAGAGCGGGAGATGGGAGATACGCAGTATTTT. Its translation: CASSLVPGEREMGDTQYF.